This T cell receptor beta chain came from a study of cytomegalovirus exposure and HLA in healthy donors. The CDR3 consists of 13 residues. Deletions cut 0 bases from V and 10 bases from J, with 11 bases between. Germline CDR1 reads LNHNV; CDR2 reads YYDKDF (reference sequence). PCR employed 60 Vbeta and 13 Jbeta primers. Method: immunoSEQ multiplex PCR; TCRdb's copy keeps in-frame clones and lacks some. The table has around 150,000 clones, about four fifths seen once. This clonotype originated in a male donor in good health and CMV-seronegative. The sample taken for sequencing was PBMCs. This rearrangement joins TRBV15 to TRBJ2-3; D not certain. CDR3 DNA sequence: TGTGCCACCAGCAGAGAGGTACTTAGTGCGCAGTATTTT. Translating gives CATSREVLSAQYF.